This T cell receptor (beta chain) emerged from a study of CD8+ T cells in alopecia areata. Germline CDR1 is MNHEY and CDR2 is SMNVEV (reference sequence). Unmatched junction bases numbered 8, after V lost 8 bases and J lost 3 bases. The CDR3 is 16 amino acids. General study points: Higher clonality than in normal scalp was seen in lesional scalp, especially alopecia totalis/universalis.

Alopecia areata patients provided lesional scalp punch biopsies and peripheral blood. PBMCs provided sorted CD4+ and CD8+ T cells. Concerning this clone itself: Its antigen is currently unknown.

The sequencing template was cDNA reverse transcribed from extracted RNA. Libraries were prepared by immunoSEQ multiplex PCR; TCRdb keeps only in-frame clonotypes and omits some of them. The sample includes tens of thousands of clones, around three fifths of them seen just once. Sample: NKG2D-high CD8+ T cells sorted from blood. This TCR derives from a human donor with alopecia areata. This sequence joins TRBV27 and TRBJ2-6, with 9 bases aligning to TRBD1. The CDR3 spells CASGTQGAGGANVLTF. The CDR3 DNA sequence: TGTGCCAGCGGAACACAGGGGGCTGGTGGGGCCAACGTCCTGACTTTC.